This section outlines one T cell receptor (beta chain) sequence together with its context. Its antigen is currently not known. One base away there is no much larger clone; base qualities are not given. All of the isolated RNA was reverse transcribed with the High Capacity cDNA Reverse Transcription Kit, so expressed TCRB transcripts were sequenced. For stem cell-like memory T cell samples, survey-depth immunoSEQ sequencing was used, averaging approximately 910,000 total reads per sample. After sorted cells were lysed in RLT buffer, RNA was extracted with DNase-treated RNeasy Micro or Mini kits, with the choice depending on cell number. To prevent cross-contamination, every cell subset was processed on its own, while patient and healthy donor samples were processed together. The immunoSEQ multiplex PCR was used to amplify TCRB sequences from cDNA, yielding 87-bp fragments that span the CDR3 region. Sequencing of the amplicons was done on the Illumina HiSeq platform. The original pipeline was this. Synthetic template baselines were used to correct PCR bias computationally, reads within Hamming distance 2 were collapsed, and singletons that could not be merged were discarded. Reads were aligned to IMGT to assign V, D and J genes, CDR3 length, and insertions or deletions at six rearrangement sites. Within each subset, clonotype counts were normalized to the number of sorted cells before true diversity and Gini coefficients were calculated with the tcR R package. Repertoire sharing was quantified using the overlap coefficient calculated on TCRB nucleotide sequences. This immuneACCESS table, as held by TCRdb, lists in-frame sequences with V and J called but not all clones. Of the missing ones, under half trace to an unresolved V gene in checked studies; the others have no known cause. V and J calls and clone size come straight from that table; D and trimming were deduced from the DNA. Across this sample there are approximately 24,000 clones, with roughly 53% seen only once. The ten top clones hold roughly 0.29% of the sample.

This specimen belongs to a study of beta chain features in type 1 diabetes (dated by TCRdb to the late 2010s). Background on the whole study: No differences in mean age, gender distribution, total cell number or subset yield were found between patients and healthy donors. Across all samples, roughly 110,000,000 sorted cells were examined, and cell number per subset correlated strongly with RNA yield. The study compared the TCRB repertoires of sorted circulating CD4+ T cell subsets in recently diagnosed type 1 diabetes patients with those in matched healthy donors. Regulatory and stem cell-like memory subsets were isolated from only 8 patients and about eight healthy donors, whereas naive and central memory subsets came from all 28 donors. General conclusions and limits of the study: Patients with type 1 diabetes made fewer insertions and deleted more nucleotides at VDJ recombination sites, implying thymic rearrangement abnormalities. Naive, central memory and regulatory TCRB repertoires appeared to be more similar among patients than among healthy donors. Because cDNA was sequenced instead of genomic DNA, activated cells with high expression could be over-represented, although the groups did not differ in activation or CD3 levels. A moderate but significant shortening of TCRB CDR3 length was observed in type 1 diabetes patients in all four CD4+ subsets. HLA sub-analyses involved small numbers of individuals, so any influence of HLA type on TCRB rearrangement remained unresolved. PCR may preferentially amplify shorter templates, but because patient and control samples were amplified and corrected together, any resulting skew would affect both groups equally.

Each donor gave one peripheral blood draw, averaging approximately 110 mL, which was collected into heparinised tubes. A BD FACSAria II was used to sort naive, central memory, regulatory and stem cell-like memory CD4+ T cells with a panel that included CD45RO, CCR7, CD25, CD127, CD95 and CD27. All sorted populations exceeded 95% purity. PBMCs were separated immediately by Lymphoprep density gradient centrifugation and were stained directly, without being cultured. Samples were stained and sorted in pairs, with one healthy donor and one patient per experiment, so that batch effects were minimized. The receptor was isolated from a young man with type 1 diabetes. The sequenced material came from stem cell memory CD4+ T cells from blood. Reading the label with the study, this specimen's cell subset or site is: stem cell-like memory CD4+ T cells.

The CDR3 region: CASSPGWGGGSTDTQYF. The DNA is as follows: TGTGCCAGCAGCCCCGGGTGGGGCGGGGGTAGCACAGATACGCAGTATTTT. Recombination joined TRBV11-2 with TRBJ2-3; 7 middle bases align to TRBD2. The germline V end is reduced by 5 bases and the J end by 0 bases; junction bases left unmatched: 11. Reading from cysteine to phenylalanine, the CDR3 counts 17 amino acids. Only the CDR3 part of the read is kept: 51 bases, read in frame from the first base. CDR1 and CDR2, per the germline V gene, are SGHAT and FQNNGV.